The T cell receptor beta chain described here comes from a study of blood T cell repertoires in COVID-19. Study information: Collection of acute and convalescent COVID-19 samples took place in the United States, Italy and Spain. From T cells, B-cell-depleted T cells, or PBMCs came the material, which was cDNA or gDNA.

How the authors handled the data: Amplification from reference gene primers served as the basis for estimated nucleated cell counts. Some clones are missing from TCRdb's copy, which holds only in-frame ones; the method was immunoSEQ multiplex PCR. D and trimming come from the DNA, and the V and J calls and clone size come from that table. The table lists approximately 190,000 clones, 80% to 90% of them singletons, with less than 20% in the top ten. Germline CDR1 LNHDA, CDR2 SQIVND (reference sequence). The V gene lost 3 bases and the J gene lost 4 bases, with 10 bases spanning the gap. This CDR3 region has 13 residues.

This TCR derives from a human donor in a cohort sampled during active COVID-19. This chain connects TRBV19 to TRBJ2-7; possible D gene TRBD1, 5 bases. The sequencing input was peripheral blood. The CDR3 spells CASSIFAGYEQYV. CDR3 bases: TGTGCCAGTAGTATCTTTGCAGGGTACGAGCAGTACGTC.